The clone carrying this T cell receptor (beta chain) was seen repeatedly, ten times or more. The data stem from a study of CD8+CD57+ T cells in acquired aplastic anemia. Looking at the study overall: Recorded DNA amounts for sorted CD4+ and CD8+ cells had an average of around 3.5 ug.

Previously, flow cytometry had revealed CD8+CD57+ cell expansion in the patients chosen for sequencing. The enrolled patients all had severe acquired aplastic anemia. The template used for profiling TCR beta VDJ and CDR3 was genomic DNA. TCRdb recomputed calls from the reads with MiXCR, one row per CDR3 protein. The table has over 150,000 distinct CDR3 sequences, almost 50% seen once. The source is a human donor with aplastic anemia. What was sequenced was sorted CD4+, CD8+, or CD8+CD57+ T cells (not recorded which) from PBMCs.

Written as DNA, the CDR3 is TGTGCCAGCAGCGTCGGGAACCCCGGCACAGATACGCAGTATTTT. Translating it yields CASSVGNPGTDTQYF. The chain joins TRBV9 to TRBJ2-3; D may be TRBD2 (5 bases). V dropped 2 bases and J dropped 1 base, with 11 bases sitting between them. Germline V gene data show CDR1 as SGDLS and CDR2 as YYNGEE. The CDR3 loop spans 15 amino acids.